This T cell receptor (beta chain) was identified during a study of beta chain features in type 1 diabetes. Study information: Researchers looked at about 110 million sorted cells across all samples. Overall study findings and caveats: Sequencing the cDNA could make cells with high TCR expression show up more than they should. TCRB rearrangement may or may not be influenced by HLA type; here this remained unresolved.

This clone was detected a few times. Its target is not known. The J segment lost 4 bases and the V segment lost 5 bases, leaving 1 base of the junction unmatched. Germline values: CDR1 LGHNA, CDR2 YSLEER. There are 12 residues in the CDR3. The sequenced template was cDNA made from the entire isolated RNA. The repertoire was sequenced with immunoSEQ multiplex PCR; TCRdb's copy has only in-frame clones and lacks some. The sample holds hundreds of thousands of clones, roughly 15% seen once. The rearrangement links TRBV4-3 to TRBJ2-5; 7 nucleotides line up with TRBD2. The sequencing input was naive CD4+ T cells from blood. This clonotype originated in a woman aged 18 to 35 in good health. CDR3 nucleotides: TGCGCCAGCAGCTCGGGGGGAGAGACCCAGTACTTC. It translates to CASSSGGETQYF.